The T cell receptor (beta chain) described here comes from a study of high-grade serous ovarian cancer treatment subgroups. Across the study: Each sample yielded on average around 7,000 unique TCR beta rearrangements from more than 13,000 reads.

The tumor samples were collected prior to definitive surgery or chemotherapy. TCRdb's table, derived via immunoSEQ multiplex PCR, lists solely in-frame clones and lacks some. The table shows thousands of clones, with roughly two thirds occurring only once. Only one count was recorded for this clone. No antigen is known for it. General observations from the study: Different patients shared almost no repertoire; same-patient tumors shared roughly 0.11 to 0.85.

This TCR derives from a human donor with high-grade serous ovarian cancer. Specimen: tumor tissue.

CDR3 loop: CASSYSDRGHTEAFF. In DNA, the CDR3 is TGTGCCAGCAGTTACTCGGACAGGGGGCACACTGAAGCTTTCTTT. The V call is TRBV6-6, the J call TRBJ1-1, with 11 bases aligning to TRBD1. V was pared by 0 bases and J by 3 bases, with 0 bases of the junction left unmatched. From germline, CDR1 is MNHNY and CDR2 SVGAGI (reference sequence). This CDR3 has 15 amino acids.